The entry below gives a single T cell receptor beta chain sequence along with its context. V was pared by 7 bases and J by 0 bases, with 10 bases of the junction left unmatched. The germline gives CDR1 SEHNR, CDR2 FQNEAQ (reference sequence). The CDR3 contains 16 residues. Sequencing was performed with immunoSEQ multiplex PCR; in TCRdb, only in-frame clones are kept and a portion is missing. Among about 56,000 clones listed, around 91% were seen once. This specimen comes from a study of T cell changes during pregnancy in multiple sclerosis. The rearrangement joins TRBV7-9 to TRBJ2-7; 9 positions agree with TRBD2. The receptor was isolated from a female donor with multiple sclerosis, enrolled in a pregnancy study. Sequenced material: peripheral blood, taken after pregnancy. CDR3 sequence: CASTDSGGESSYEQYF. The DNA of the CDR3 is TGTGCCAGCACGGATAGCGGGGGAGAGAGCTCCTACGAGCAGTACTTC.